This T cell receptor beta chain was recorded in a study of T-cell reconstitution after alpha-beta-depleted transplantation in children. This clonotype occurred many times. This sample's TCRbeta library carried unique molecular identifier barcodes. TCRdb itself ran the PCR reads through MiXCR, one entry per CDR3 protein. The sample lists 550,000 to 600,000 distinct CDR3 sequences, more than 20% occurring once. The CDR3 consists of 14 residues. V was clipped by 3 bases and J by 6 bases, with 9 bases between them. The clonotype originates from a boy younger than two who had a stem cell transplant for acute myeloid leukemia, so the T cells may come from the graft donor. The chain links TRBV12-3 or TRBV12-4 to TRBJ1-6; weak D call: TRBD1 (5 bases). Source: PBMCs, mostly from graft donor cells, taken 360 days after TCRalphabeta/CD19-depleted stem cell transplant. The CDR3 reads CASSLAGPNSPLHF. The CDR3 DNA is TGTGCCAGCAGTTTGGCAGGGCCTAATTCACCCCTCCACTTT.